The 4 T cell receptor beta chains below all came from one sample that was sequenced in a study of cytomegalovirus exposure and HLA in healthy donors. The PCR used 60 Vbeta and 13 Jbeta primers. Sequencing was performed with immunoSEQ multiplex PCR; in TCRdb, only in-frame clones are kept and a portion is missing. The sample has more than 80,000 clones, 65% to 85% seen once. Sequencing was carried out using PBMCs. The receptors were sampled from a male donor in good health and CMV-seropositive.

The sample holds a few counts of this clone. The rearrangement uses TRBV6-6 and TRBJ2-1, with no clear D. From germline, CDR1 is MNHNY and CDR2 SVGAGI (reference sequence). The V end lost 4 bases, the J end lost 5 bases, and 9 bases lay between the germline ends. The CDR3 is made up of 13 amino acids. The CDR3 protein is CASSWSADNEQFF. CDR3 coding DNA: TGTGCCAGCAGTTGGAGCGCCGACAATGAGCAGTTCTTC.

The V and J genes are TRBV5-1 and TRBJ2-7; 8 bases fit TRBD1. Trimming cost V 0 bases and J 4 bases; bases outside gene matches: 9. CDR3 size: 16 residues. From germline, CDR1 is SGHRS and CDR2 YFSETQ. The CDR3 is CASSLGRQGRVYEQYF. CDR3 nucleotide sequence: TGCGCCAGCAGCTTGGGTCGACAGGGGAGAGTATACGAGCAGTACTTC.

The chain links TRBV7-8 to TRBJ2-7; 10 bases are a match to TRBD2. The CDR3 sequence is 15 residues long. Per the germline V gene, CDR1 is SGHVS and CDR2 is FQNEAQ. The J segment lost 6 bases and the V segment lost 5 bases, leaving 10 bases of the junction unmatched. CDR3 sequence (DNA): TGTGCCAGCAGCCCACAAGCGGGAGGGCCTTTCGAGCAGTACTTC. This gives the protein CASSPQAGGPFEQYF.

The gene calls are TRBV18 and TRBJ2-6; the D gene is possibly TRBD2 (6 bases). CDR3 length equals 15 residues. Germline-derived CDR1 and CDR2 are KGHSH and LQKENI. V was clipped by 1 base and J by 2 bases, with 6 bases between them. The chain's CDR3 is CASSPREAGANVLTF. The DNA for the CDR3 is TGTGCCAGCTCACCACGGGAGGCTGGGGCCAACGTCCTGACTTTC.